The 30 T cell receptor beta chains reported below all come from one sample, sequenced in a study of technical replicates of blood from several donors. TCRdb keeps only in-frame clones here, not all; method: immunoSEQ multiplex PCR. The sample lists 70,000 to 90,000 clones; around 94% were seen once. The sequenced material came from T cells isolated from PBMCs. The receptors stem from a human donor in good health.

This chain links TRBV7-9 with TRBJ2-1, with a weak D call TRBD2 (5 bases). Germline V CDR1 and CDR2: SEHNR, FQNEAQ (reference sequence). Trimming removed 1 base from V and 0 bases from J, with 13 bases in between. CDR3 size: 17 residues. The CDR3 nucleotides are TGTGCCAGCAGCTTAGGATCCAGCGGAGTCTCCTACAATGAGCAGTTCTTC. Translation gives CASSLGSSGVSYNEQFF.

This clone occurred a few times. The chain joins TRBV30 to TRBJ2-1; the match to TRBD2 covers 8 bases. The CDR3 has 14 amino acids. The trim removed 2 bases at V and 8 bases at J, leaving 8 bases unmatched. In germline, CDR1 is GTSNPN, CDR2 SVGIG (reference sequence). This chain's CDR3 is CAWSSGSLIDEQFF. The CDR3 coding sequence is TGTGCCTGGAGTAGCGGGAGCCTTATCGATGAGCAGTTCTTC.

This clone was observed once. V and J are TRBV5-5 and TRBJ2-5; D gene unclear. Germline V CDR1 and CDR2: SGHKS, YYEKEE (reference sequence). This CDR3 has 12 residues. The V end lost 7 bases, the J end lost 5 bases, and 12 bases lay between the germline ends. The CDR3 loop is CASLSGGETQYF. The CDR3 DNA is TGTGCCAGCCTCTCTGGCGGCGAGACCCAGTACTTC.

This clone was observed a single time. CDR3 residues: CAWSGASGRVLPYNEQFF. The CDR3 region has the DNA TGTGCCTGGAGTGGGGCTAGCGGGAGAGTTCTACCCTACAATGAGCAGTTCTTC. The chain links TRBV30 to TRBJ2-1, with 10 nucleotides matching TRBD2. Germline V lookup: CDR1 GTSNPN, CDR2 SVGIG (reference sequence). With 1 base clipped from V and 2 bases from J, the junction kept 11 bases outside the gene matches. CDR3 length: 18 residues.

DNA for the CDR3: TGCGCCAGCACAAACTATAGCGGGAGGCTCCAAGAGACCCAGTACTTC. Translation: CASTNYSGRLQETQYF. The V and J genes are TRBV10-1 and TRBJ2-5; TRBD2 agrees at 10 bases. The CDR3 loop spans 16 amino acids. Germline V gives CDR1 WNHNN, CDR2 SYGVQD (reference sequence). Trimming at V came to 7 bases and at J to 1 base, leaving 9 bases not matched to a gene.

The chain joins TRBV6-1 to TRBJ2-1; 10 bases match TRBD2. After removal of 8 bases from V and 2 bases from J, the junction contained 6 bases not matched to a gene. Per the germline V gene, CDR1 is MNHNS and CDR2 is SASEGT. The CDR3 has 15 amino acids. CDR3 loop: CASSISGGTYNEQFF. Written as DNA, the CDR3 is TGTGCCAGCTCCATTAGCGGGGGGACCTACAATGAGCAGTTCTTC.

The V gene is TRBV14, the J gene TRBJ1-1, with 8 bases fitting TRBD1. CDR3 length equals 15 residues. Germline lookup yields CDR1 SGHDN and CDR2 FVKESK. V shed 4 bases and J 5 bases; nucleotides not matched to a gene: 9. DNA of the CDR3: TGTGCCAGCAGCCTCATGTGGACAGGGACAACTGAAGCTTTCTTT. Its translation is CASSLMWTGTTEAFF.

The chain is built from TRBV30 and TRBJ1-3, with unresolved D. CDR1 is GTSNPN, CDR2 SVGIG, per germline (reference sequence). V was cut by 0 bases and J by 0 bases, with 9 bases left in between. The CDR3 sequence is 15 residues long. DNA for the CDR3: TGTGCCTGGAGTGTAACAGTTTTCTCTGGAAACACCATATATTTT. This codes for CAWSVTVFSGNTIYF.

This clone was detected once. The gene calls are TRBV4-2 and TRBJ2-7; tentative D call: TRBD2 (6 bases). The CDR3 consists of 18 residues. V lost 0 bases and J 0 bases, leaving 18 bases between the germline ends. The V gene's germline CDR1 is LGHNA and CDR2 YNFKEQ. CDR3 sequence: CASSQDLILNGGSYEQYF. CDR3 coding DNA: TGTGCCAGCAGCCAAGATCTAATTCTAAACGGGGGCTCCTACGAGCAGTACTTC.

DNA of the CDR3: TGTGCCAGCAGCTCCCTCTACACTGAAGCTTTCTTT. As protein: CASSSLYTEAFF. The J gene is TRBJ1-1, the V gene TRBV11-2; D unclear. CDR3 length: 12 amino acids. In germline, CDR1 is SGHAT, CDR2 FQNNGV. V was pared by 4 bases and J by 3 bases, with 6 bases between.

This clone has just a few counts. The genes are TRBV2 and TRBJ1-5; 9 bases align to TRBD1. After removal of 3 bases from V and 5 bases from J, the junction contained 2 bases not matched to a gene. The CDR3 runs 14 residues. Germline CDR1 and CDR2: SNHLY and FYNNEI. CDR3 amino acids: CASSDNRGHQPQHF. The CDR3 DNA reads TGTGCCAGCAGTGATAACAGGGGGCATCAGCCCCAGCATTTT.

This chain links TRBV19 with TRBJ2-1; 9 positions match TRBD2. The CDR3 is 13 residues long. CDR1 is LNHDA, CDR2 SQIVND, per germline (reference sequence). V lost 5 bases to trimming and J lost 10 bases; unmatched junction nucleotides: 6. CDR3 coding DNA: TGTGCCAGTAGTCCGGGACTAGCTCCCGAGCAGTTCTTC. Translating gives CASSPGLAPEQFF.

The J gene is TRBJ2-7, the V gene TRBV2; 10 nucleotides agree with TRBD1. Germline V gives CDR1 SNHLY, CDR2 FYNNEI. With 4 bases clipped from V and 5 bases from J, the junction kept 8 bases outside the gene matches. The CDR3 contains 15 residues. CDR3 nucleotides: TGTGCCAGCAGTGCACCGGGACAGGGGTTTGACGAGCAGTACTTC. It codes for CASSAPGQGFDEQYF.

The chain uses TRBV29-1 and TRBJ2-1, with a tentative D call TRBD2 (6 bases). This CDR3 is 12 amino acids long. In germline, CDR1 is SQVTM, CDR2 ANQGSEA. The V end was cut by 8 bases, the J end by 9 bases, with 17 bases between. The CDR3 bases are TGCAGCTCGCTCACAGGAGGGGTTGAGCAGTTCTTC. It specifies CSSLTGGVEQFF.

This chain connects TRBV18 to TRBJ2-5; TRBD2 matches 8 bases. The germline CDR1 and CDR2 sequences are KGHSH and LQKENI. The CDR3 spans 15 residues. J lost 4 bases, V lost 2 bases, and 6 bases had no gene match. CDR3 in amino acids: CASSPLKREIETQYF. DNA for the CDR3: TGTGCCAGCTCACCATTAAAGCGGGAGATAGAGACCCAGTACTTC.

J is TRBJ1-1 and V is TRBV30; no clear D. Trimming took off 7 bases at V and 1 base at J, with 10 bases between the two ends. Germline CDR1 and CDR2: GTSNPN and SVGIG (reference sequence). The CDR3 runs to 12 residues. CDR3 nucleotide sequence: TGTGCCTTGGAGGCCGGGAACACTGAAGCTTTCTTT. This sequence encodes CALEAGNTEAFF.

The chain joins TRBV19 to TRBJ2-3; possibly TRBD2 for D (5 bases). CDR1 is LNHDA, CDR2 SQIVND, per germline (reference sequence). Trimming cost V 7 bases and J 1 base, with 18 bases left between them. The CDR3 consists of 16 residues. The CDR3 reads CASKGSWGRGTDTQYF. CDR3 sequence (DNA): TGTGCCAGTAAAGGGAGTTGGGGTCGGGGCACAGATACGCAGTATTTT.

The J gene is TRBJ2-5, the V gene TRBV9; 9 bases map to TRBD2. V was pared by 0 bases and J by 5 bases, with 11 bases of the junction left unmatched. The CDR3 spans 17 residues. Germline CDR1 SGDLS, CDR2 YYNGEE. CDR3 protein: CASSVVGAGGPSETQYF. The CDR3 region has the DNA TGTGCCAGCAGCGTAGTTGGGGCGGGAGGGCCAAGTGAGACCCAGTACTTC.

The chain carries TRBV7-4 and TRBJ2-1; TRBD2 is a possible D gene (6 bases). The CDR3 contains 16 residues. V was shortened by 6 bases and J by 0 bases, with 15 bases between the two germline ends. Per the germline V gene, CDR1 is SGHVT and CDR2 is SQSDAQ. The CDR3 here is CASSYYGSRSYNEQFF. The CDR3 nucleotides read TGTGCCAGCAGTTACTACGGGAGCCGCTCCTACAATGAGCAGTTCTTC.

The chain recombines TRBV30 with TRBJ2-5, with D possibly being TRBD1 (5 bases). In germline, CDR1 is GTSNPN, CDR2 SVGIG (reference sequence). The CDR3 runs to 17 residues. V lost 2 bases to trimming and J lost 2 bases, with 21 bases between them. CDR3 bases: TGTGCCTGGAGTCCATCCCTGGGGCGTATCGTTCAAGAGACCCAGTACTTC. Translating gives CAWSPSLGRIVQETQYF. The whole variable domain, remainder taken from reference TRBV30 and TRBJ2-5, is SQTIHQWPATLVQPVGSPLSLECTVEGTSNPNLYWYRQAAGRGLQLLFYSVGIGQISSEVPQNLSASRPQDRQFILSSKKLLLSDSGFYLCAWSPSLGRIVQETQYFGPGTRLLVL.

The chain has TRBV19 and TRBJ1-5; D gene unclear. The germline V gene encodes CDR1 LNHDA and CDR2 SQIVND (reference sequence). The CDR3 runs 17 residues. V dropped 3 bases and J dropped 5 bases, with 20 bases sitting between them. CDR3 region: CASSILPMTLADQPQHF. The CDR3 coding sequence is TGTGCCAGTAGTATTTTGCCCATGACTCTTGCGGATCAGCCCCAGCATTTT.

The chain has TRBV2 and TRBJ2-3; D possibly corresponds to TRBD1 (5 bases). Trimming took off 9 bases at V and 4 bases at J, with 14 bases between the two ends. Germline CDR1 is SNHLY and CDR2 is FYNNEI. The CDR3 loop spans 13 amino acids. CDR3 nucleotides: TGTGCCAGGTCTTCAGGGCCCCCAGATACGCAGTATTTT. It translates to CARSSGPPDTQYF.

In this sample, this clone turned up once. The rearrangement links TRBV2 to TRBJ2-2, with TRBD1 as a possible D gene (5 bases). Trimming stripped 7 bases from V and 3 bases from J, with 15 bases between. CDR3 length equals 15 residues. The germline V gene encodes CDR1 SNHLY and CDR2 FYNNEI. The CDR3 DNA sequence: TGTGCCAGCATCCCTGGGGCCGCCTACACCGGGGAGCTGTTTTTT. Encoded protein: CASIPGAAYTGELFF.

The V call is TRBV13, the J call TRBJ2-7; 8 nucleotides agree with TRBD2. V gave up 6 bases and J gave up 2 bases; unmatched junction bases: 9. Germline loops: CDR1 PRHDT, CDR2 FYEKMQ (reference sequence). This CDR3 region has 15 residues. The CDR3 DNA reads as TGTGCCAGCAGATCTACCGGGACTAGTCCCTACGAGCAGTACTTC. Protein product: CASRSTGTSPYEQYF. Drawing the rest from reference TRBV13 and TRBJ2-7, the complete variable domain is AAGVIQSPRHLIKEKRETATLKCYPIPRHDTVYWYQQGPGQDPQFLISFYEKMQSDKGSIPDRFSAQQFSDYHSELNMSSLELGDSALYFCASRSTGTSPYEQYFGPGTRLTVT.

The chain combines TRBV28 with TRBJ2-7; TRBD2 matches at 9 bases. The CDR3 is 15 amino acids. Germline assignment: CDR1 MDHEN and CDR2 SYDVKM. The trim removed 3 bases at V and 0 bases at J, leaving 3 bases unmatched. The CDR3 region is CASSFLAGTSYEQYF. CDR3 coding DNA: TGTGCCAGCAGTTTTCTAGCGGGAACCTCCTACGAGCAGTACTTC.

The chain links TRBV4-2 to TRBJ1-1; no clear D. V was clipped by 0 bases and J by 6 bases, with 14 bases between them. Germline V gives CDR1 LGHNA, CDR2 YNFKEQ. The CDR3 has 15 amino acids. The CDR3 spells CASSQDKTYTPEAFF. The DNA for the CDR3 is TGTGCCAGCAGCCAAGATAAAACCTATACCCCTGAAGCTTTCTTT.

The rearrangement joins TRBV6-5 to TRBJ2-1, with TRBD2 identical over 9 bases. The CDR3 is 16 residues long. CDR1 and CDR2 (germline): MNHEY, SVGAGI. The trim removed 1 base at V and 8 bases at J, leaving 9 bases unmatched. This CDR3 reads CASSYFGGRESDEQFF. CDR3 DNA sequence: TGTGCCAGCAGTTACTTCGGCGGGAGGGAGTCTGATGAGCAGTTCTTC.

V usage is TRBV18 and J usage is TRBJ2-5; D is possibly TRBD1 (5 bases). Germline V gene sequence: CDR1 KGHSH, CDR2 LQKENI. The CDR3 is 15 residues long. V shed 3 bases and J shed 5 bases, with 16 bases lying between them. The CDR3 loop reads CASSPLQDKAETQYF. The CDR3 DNA is TGTGCCAGCTCACCCCTCCAGGACAAGGCGGAGACCCAGTACTTC.

The chain joins TRBV29-1 to TRBJ1-1, with 8 bases identical to TRBD1. This CDR3 has 14 residues. V dropped 3 bases and J dropped 0; count of bases not matched to a gene: 3. From germline, CDR1 is SQVTM and CDR2 ANQGSEA. The chain's CDR3 is CSVDRTGMNTEAFF. CDR3 nucleotide sequence: TGCAGCGTTGACCGGACAGGGATGAACACTGAAGCTTTCTTT.

This clone showed up just once. This chain joins TRBV7-9 and TRBJ1-3; no definite D call. Germline V lookup: CDR1 SEHNR, CDR2 FQNEAQ (reference sequence). V was trimmed by 1 base and J by 0 bases, leaving 10 bases between them. The CDR3 consists of 16 residues. The CDR3 here is CASSLVLRVSGNTIYF. The CDR3 coding sequence is TGTGCCAGCAGCTTAGTTCTCCGGGTCTCTGGAAACACCATATATTTT.